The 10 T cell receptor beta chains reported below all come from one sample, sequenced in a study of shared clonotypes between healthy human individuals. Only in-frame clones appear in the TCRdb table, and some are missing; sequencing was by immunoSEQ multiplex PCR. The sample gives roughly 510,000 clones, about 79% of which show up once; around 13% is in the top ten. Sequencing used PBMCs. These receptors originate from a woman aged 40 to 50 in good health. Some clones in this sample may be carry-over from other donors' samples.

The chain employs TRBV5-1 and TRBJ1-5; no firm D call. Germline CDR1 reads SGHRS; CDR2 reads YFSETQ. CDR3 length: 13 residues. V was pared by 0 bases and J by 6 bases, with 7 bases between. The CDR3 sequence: CASSLDGVQPQHF. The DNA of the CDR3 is TGCGCCAGCAGCTTGGATGGGGTTCAGCCCCAGCATTTT.

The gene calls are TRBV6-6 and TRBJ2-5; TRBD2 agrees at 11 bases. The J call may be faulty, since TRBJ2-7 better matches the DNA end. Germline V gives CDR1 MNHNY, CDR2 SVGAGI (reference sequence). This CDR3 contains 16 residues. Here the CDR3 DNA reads TGTGCCAGCAGTTACTCTCGGGCTAGCGGGAGGTACGAGCAGTACTTC. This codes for CASSYSRASGRYEQYF.

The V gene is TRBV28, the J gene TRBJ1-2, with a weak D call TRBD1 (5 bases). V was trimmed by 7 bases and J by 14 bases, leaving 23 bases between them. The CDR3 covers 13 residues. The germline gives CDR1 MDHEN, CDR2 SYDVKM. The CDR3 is CASTPGPELTSTF. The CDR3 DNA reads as TGTGCCAGCACCCCGGGACCCGAGCTTACGTCGACCTTC.

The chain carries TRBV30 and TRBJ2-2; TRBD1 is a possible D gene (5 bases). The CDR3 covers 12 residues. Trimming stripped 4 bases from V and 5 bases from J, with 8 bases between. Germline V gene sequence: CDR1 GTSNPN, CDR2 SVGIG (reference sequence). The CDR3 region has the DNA TGTGCCTGGATGTCAGGGACCGGGGAGCTGTTTTTT. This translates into CAWMSGTGELFF.

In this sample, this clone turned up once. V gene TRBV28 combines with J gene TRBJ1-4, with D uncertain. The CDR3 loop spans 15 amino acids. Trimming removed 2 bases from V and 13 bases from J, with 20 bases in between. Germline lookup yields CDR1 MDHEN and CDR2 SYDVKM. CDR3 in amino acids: CASSLIPSSAVRLFF. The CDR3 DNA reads TGTGCCAGCAGTTTAATCCCAAGTAGTGCGGTGCGACTGTTTTTT.

The CDR3 DNA reads TGCGCCAGCAGTGAGACCAGCGGGAGGGGCAATGAGCAGTTCTTC. Translating gives CASSETSGRGNEQFF. This rearrangement joins TRBV10-2 to TRBJ2-1; 10 nucleotides agree with TRBD2. CDR1 WSHSY and CDR2 SAAADI come from the germline V gene. Trimming cost V 2 bases and J 6 bases; bases outside gene matches: 4. The CDR3 sequence is 15 residues long.

CDR3: CASSNRGRNEKLFF. The CDR3 DNA sequence: TGTGCCAGTAGTAACAGGGGTAGGAATGAAAAACTGTTTTTT. The chain joins TRBV19 to TRBJ1-4; 7 bases are a match to TRBD1. The germline V gene has CDR1 LNHDA and CDR2 SQIVND (reference sequence). This CDR3 has 14 residues. The trim removed 4 bases at V and 5 bases at J, leaving 4 bases unmatched. Variable domain in full (rest from reference TRBV19 and TRBJ1-4): DGGITQSPKYLFRKEGQNVTLSCEQNLNHDAMYWYRQDPGQGLRLIYYSQIVNDFQKGDIAEGYSVSREKKESFPLTVTSAQKNPTAFYLCASSNRGRNEKLFFGSGTQLSVL.

The DNA for the CDR3 is TGTGCCAGCAGTGCTTATAGCAATCAGCCCCAGCATTTT. Translated, it gives CASSAYSNQPQHF. This chain connects TRBV2 to TRBJ1-5; no clear D. The CDR3 covers 13 residues. Trimming took off 4 bases at V and 0 bases at J, with 4 bases between the two ends. Per the germline V gene, CDR1 is SNHLY and CDR2 is FYNNEI.

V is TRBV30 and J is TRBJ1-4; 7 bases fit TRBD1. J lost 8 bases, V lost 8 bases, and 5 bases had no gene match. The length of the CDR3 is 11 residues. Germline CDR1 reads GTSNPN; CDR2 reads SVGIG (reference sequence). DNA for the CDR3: TGTGCCACCATGACAGGGGAAAAACTGTTTTTT. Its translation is CATMTGEKLFF. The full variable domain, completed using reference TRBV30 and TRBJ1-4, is SQTIHQWPATLVQPVGSPLSLECTVEGTSNPNLYWYRQAAGRGLQLLFYSVGIGQISSEVPQNLSASRPQDRQFILSSKKLLLSDSGFYLCATMTGEKLFFGSGTQLSVL.

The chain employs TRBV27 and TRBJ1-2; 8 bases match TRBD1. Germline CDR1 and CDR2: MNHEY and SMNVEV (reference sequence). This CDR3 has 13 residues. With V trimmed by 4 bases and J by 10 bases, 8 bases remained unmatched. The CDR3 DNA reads TGTGCCAGCAGTTCCCCGGACAGGGAAATCTACACCTTC. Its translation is CASSSPDREIYTF.